The 6 T cell receptor beta chains below all came from one sample that was sequenced in a study of beta chain features in type 1 diabetes. The sequenced template was cDNA made from the entire isolated RNA. Repertoires were generated with immunoSEQ multiplex PCR, while TCRdb's copy carries only in-frame clones and drops some. Of about 210,000 clones in the sample, around 9.9% are singletons; the top ten hold 1% to 1.5%. What was sequenced was central memory CD4+ T cells from blood. The receptors here all came from a man between 18 and 29 years old in good health.

This clone was observed a handful of times. The chain couples TRBV6-5 to TRBJ2-7, with no clear D. Germline V lookup: CDR1 MNHEY, CDR2 SVGAGI. The CDR3 is 13 residues long. V shed 2 bases and J shed 7 bases, with 12 bases lying between them. Here the CDR3 DNA reads TGTGCCAGCAGTTACGGTAGGAGTGGGGAGCAGTACTTC. Protein product: CASSYGRSGEQYF.

J is TRBJ2-3 and V is TRBV19; D is ambiguous. The V end was cut by 3 bases, the J end by 4 bases, with 14 bases between. This CDR3 has 15 amino acids. The germline CDR1 and CDR2 sequences are LNHDA and SQIVND (reference sequence). CDR3: CASSILESNSDTQYF. CDR3 nucleotide sequence: TGTGCCAGTAGTATCCTCGAATCCAATTCAGATACGCAGTATTTT.

This chain joins TRBV5-4 and TRBJ2-1, with D perhaps matching TRBD2 (5 bases). The CDR3 consists of 15 residues. The V end was cut by 0 bases, the J end by 2 bases, with 9 bases between. CDR1 is SGHNT and CDR2 is YYREEE in the germline V gene (reference sequence). The CDR3 loop reads CASSLDSAAYNEQFF. The CDR3 nucleotides read TGTGCCAGCAGCTTGGATAGCGCCGCCTACAATGAGCAGTTCTTC.

The chain carries TRBV7-2 and TRBJ2-5; D unclear. The CDR3 sequence is 12 residues long. Germline V gene data show CDR1 as SGHTA and CDR2 as FQGNSA. Deletions cut 3 bases from V and 5 bases from J, with 7 bases between. This chain's CDR3 is CASSFSGETQYF. The DNA of the CDR3 is TGTGCCAGCAGCTTCTCCGGGGAGACCCAGTACTTC.

This clone occurred a few times. The sample has other DNA sequences that encode this CDR3 too. The V and J genes are TRBV30 and TRBJ2-5; TRBD1 matches at 7 bases. The CDR3 runs to 14 residues. After removal of 0 bases from V and 2 bases from J, the junction contained 3 bases not matched to a gene. Germline V gene data show CDR1 as GTSNPN and CDR2 as SVGIG (reference sequence). CDR3 bases: TGTGCCTGGAGTGTTGGGGGACAGCAAGAGACCCAGTACTTC. It specifies CAWSVGGQQETQYF.

The table lists this clone with a few counts. The chain combines TRBV18 with TRBJ1-5, with TRBD1 matching over 7 bases. The CDR3 has 14 residues. Trimming took 2 bases from V and 5 from J; bases not matched to a gene: 3. Germline lookup yields CDR1 KGHSH and CDR2 LQKENI. CDR3 sequence: CASSPMQGDQPQHF. CDR3 DNA: TGTGCCAGCTCACCAATGCAGGGGGATCAGCCCCAGCATTTT.